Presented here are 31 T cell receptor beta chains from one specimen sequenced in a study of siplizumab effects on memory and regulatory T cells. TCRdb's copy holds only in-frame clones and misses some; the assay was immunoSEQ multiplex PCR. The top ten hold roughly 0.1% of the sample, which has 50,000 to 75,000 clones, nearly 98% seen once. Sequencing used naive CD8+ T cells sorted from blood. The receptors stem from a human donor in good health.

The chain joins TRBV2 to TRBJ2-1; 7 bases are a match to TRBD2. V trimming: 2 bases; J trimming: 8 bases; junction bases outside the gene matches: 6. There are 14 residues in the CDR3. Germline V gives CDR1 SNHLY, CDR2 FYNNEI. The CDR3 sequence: CASSELAVGDEQFF. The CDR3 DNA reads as TGTGCCAGCAGTGAACTAGCGGTGGGAGATGAGCAGTTCTTC.

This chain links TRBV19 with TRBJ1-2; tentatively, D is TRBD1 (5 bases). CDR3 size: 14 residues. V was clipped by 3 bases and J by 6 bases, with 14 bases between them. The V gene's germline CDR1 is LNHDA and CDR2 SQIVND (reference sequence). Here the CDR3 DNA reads TGTGCCAGTAGTATTTGGGGACTGAACCATGGCTACACCTTC. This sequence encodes CASSIWGLNHGYTF.

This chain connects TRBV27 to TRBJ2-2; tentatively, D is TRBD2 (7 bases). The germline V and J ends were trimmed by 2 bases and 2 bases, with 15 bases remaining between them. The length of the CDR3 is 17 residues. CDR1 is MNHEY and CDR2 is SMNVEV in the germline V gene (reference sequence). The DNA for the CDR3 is TGTGCCAGCAGTTTAAGGGGCGGGGGCCTTAACACCGGGGAGCTGTTTTTT. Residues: CASSLRGGGLNTGELFF.

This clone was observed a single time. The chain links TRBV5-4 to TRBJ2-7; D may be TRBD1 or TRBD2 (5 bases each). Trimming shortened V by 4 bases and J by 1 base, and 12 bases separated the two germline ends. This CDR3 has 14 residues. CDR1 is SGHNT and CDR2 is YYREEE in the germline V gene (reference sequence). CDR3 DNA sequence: TGTGCCAGCAGCGGGGGAGACTTTTCCTACGAGCAGTACTTC. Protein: CASSGGDFSYEQYF.

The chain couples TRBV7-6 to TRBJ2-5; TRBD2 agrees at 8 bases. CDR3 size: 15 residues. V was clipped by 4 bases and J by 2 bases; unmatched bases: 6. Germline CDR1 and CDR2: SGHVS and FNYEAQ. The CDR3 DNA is TGTGCCAGCAGCTACGGCGGGGGGCTTCAAGAGACCCAGTACTTC. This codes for CASSYGGGLQETQYF.

The CDR3 DNA follows: TGTGCCAGTAGTATAGGGGCAGGGGACTATGGCTACACCTTC. Translated: CASSIGAGDYGYTF. The J gene is TRBJ1-2, the V gene TRBV19, with a possible D match to TRBD1 (6 bases). V gave up 1 base and J gave up 3 bases, with 9 bases separating them. Germline lookup yields CDR1 LNHDA and CDR2 SQIVND (reference sequence). CDR3 length: 14 residues.

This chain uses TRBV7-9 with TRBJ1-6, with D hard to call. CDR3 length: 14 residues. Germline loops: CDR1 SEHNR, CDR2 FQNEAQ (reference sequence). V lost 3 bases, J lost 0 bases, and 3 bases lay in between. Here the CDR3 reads CASSFDSYNSPLHF. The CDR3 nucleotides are TGTGCCAGCAGCTTCGACTCCTATAATTCACCCCTCCACTTT.

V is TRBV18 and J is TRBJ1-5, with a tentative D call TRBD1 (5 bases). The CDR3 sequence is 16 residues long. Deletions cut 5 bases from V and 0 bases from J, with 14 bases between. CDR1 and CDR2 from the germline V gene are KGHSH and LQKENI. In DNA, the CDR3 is TGTGCCAGCTCAGGTTCAGGGCTTTATAGCAATCAGCCCCAGCATTTT. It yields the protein CASSGSGLYSNQPQHF.

The CDR3: CASSYMSSGANVLTF. Written as DNA, the CDR3 is TGTGCCAGCAGCTATATGAGCTCTGGGGCCAACGTCCTGACTTTC. The gene calls are TRBV13 and TRBJ2-6; no definite D call. CDR1 and CDR2 from the germline V gene are PRHDT and FYEKMQ (reference sequence). The CDR3 contains 15 residues. V was shortened by 4 bases and J by 0 bases, with 7 bases between the two germline ends.

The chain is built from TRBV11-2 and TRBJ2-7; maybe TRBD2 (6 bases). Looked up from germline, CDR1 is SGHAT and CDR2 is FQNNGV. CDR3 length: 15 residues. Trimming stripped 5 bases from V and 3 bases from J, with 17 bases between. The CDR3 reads CASSRFSGGSYEQYF. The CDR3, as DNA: TGTGCCAGCAGCCGATTCTCCGGGGGAAGCTACGAGCAGTACTTC.

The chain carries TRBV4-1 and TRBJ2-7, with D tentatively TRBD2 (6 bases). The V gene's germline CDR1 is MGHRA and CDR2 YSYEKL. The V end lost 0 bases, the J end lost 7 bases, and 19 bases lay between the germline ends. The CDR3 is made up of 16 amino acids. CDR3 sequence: CASSQDKVFGGEEQYF. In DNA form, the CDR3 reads TGCGCCAGCAGCCAAGATAAGGTCTTCGGCGGGGAAGAGCAGTACTTC.

In nucleotides, the CDR3 is TGTGCCAGCAGTTTGGTGCCAGATAATTCACCCCTCCACTTT. Protein sequence: CASSLVPDNSPLHF. This rearrangement joins TRBV28 to TRBJ1-6; D is unclear. The CDR3 length is 14 residues. With 3 bases removed from V and 5 bases from J, the gap between germline ends came to 8 bases. CDR1 MDHEN and CDR2 SYDVKM come from the germline V gene.

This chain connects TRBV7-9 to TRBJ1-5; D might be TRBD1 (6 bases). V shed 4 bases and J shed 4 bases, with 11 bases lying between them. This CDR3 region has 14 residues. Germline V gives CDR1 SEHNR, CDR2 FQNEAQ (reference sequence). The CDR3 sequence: CASSSSTGNQPQHF. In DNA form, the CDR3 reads TGTGCCAGCAGCTCGTCGACAGGTAATCAGCCCCAGCATTTT.

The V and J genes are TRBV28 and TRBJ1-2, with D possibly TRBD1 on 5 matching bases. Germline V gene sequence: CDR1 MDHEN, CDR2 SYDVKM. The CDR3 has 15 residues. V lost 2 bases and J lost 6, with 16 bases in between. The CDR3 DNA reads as TGTGCCAGCAGTTTAGGGTGGGGTGGGGACCATGGCTACACCTTC. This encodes CASSLGWGGDHGYTF.

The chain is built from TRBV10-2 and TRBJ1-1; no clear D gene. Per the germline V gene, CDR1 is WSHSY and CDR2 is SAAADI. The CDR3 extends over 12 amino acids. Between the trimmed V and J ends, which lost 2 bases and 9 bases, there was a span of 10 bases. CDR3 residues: CASSEIGLKAFF. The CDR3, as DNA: TGCGCCAGCAGTGAGATAGGGTTAAAAGCTTTCTTT.

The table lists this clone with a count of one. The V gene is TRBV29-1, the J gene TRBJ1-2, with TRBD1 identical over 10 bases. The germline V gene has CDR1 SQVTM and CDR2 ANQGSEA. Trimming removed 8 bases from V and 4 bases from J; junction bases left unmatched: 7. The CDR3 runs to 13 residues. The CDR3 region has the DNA TGCAGCTCGGGGACAGGGGATAGCTATGGCTACACCTTC. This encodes CSSGTGDSYGYTF.

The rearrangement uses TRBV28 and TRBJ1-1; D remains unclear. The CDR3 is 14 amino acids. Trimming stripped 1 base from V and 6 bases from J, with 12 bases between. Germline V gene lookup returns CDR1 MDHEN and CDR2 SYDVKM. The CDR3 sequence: CASSLLRFSAEAFF. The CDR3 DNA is TGTGCCAGCAGTTTATTGAGGTTCTCTGCTGAAGCTTTCTTT. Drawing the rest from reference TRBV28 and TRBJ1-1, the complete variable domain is DVKVTQSSRYLVKRTGEKVFLECVQDMDHENMFWYRQDPGLGLRLIYFSYDVKMKEKGDIPEGYSVSREKKERFSLILESASTNQTSMYLCASSLLRFSAEAFFGQGTRLTVV.

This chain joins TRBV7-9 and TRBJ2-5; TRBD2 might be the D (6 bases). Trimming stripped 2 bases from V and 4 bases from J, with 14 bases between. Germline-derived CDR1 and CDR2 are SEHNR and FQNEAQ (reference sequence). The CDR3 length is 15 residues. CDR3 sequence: CASSLRPGGVETQYF. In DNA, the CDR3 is TGTGCCAGCAGCTTACGTCCTGGCGGGGTAGAGACCCAGTACTTC.

The CDR3 sequence: CASGDAGFTTDTQYF. The CDR3 coding sequence is TGTGCTAGTGGTGATGCGGGATTCACCACAGATACGCAGTATTTT. This chain connects TRBV12-5 to TRBJ2-3; maybe TRBD2 (6 bases). CDR1 is LGHNT, CDR2 FRNRAP, per germline. The germline V and J ends were trimmed by 5 bases and 2 bases, with 14 bases remaining between them. The CDR3 extends over 15 amino acids.

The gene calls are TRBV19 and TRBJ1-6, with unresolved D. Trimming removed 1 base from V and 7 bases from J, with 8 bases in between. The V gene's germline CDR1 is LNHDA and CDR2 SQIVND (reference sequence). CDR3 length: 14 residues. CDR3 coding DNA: TGTGCCAGTAGTATAGGCCAGACCAATTCACCCCTCCACTTT. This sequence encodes CASSIGQTNSPLHF.

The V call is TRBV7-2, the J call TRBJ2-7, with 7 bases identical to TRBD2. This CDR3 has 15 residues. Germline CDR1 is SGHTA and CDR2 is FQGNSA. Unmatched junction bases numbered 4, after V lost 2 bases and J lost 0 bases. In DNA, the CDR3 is TGTGCCAGCAGCTTATCCCCGGGAGGCTCCTACGAGCAGTACTTC. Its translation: CASSLSPGGSYEQYF.

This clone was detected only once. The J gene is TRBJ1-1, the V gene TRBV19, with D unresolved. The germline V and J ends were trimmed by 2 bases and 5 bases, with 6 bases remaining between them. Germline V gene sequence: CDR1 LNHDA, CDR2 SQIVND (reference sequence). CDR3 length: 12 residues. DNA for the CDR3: TGTGCCAGTAGTATAACGGGGACTGAAGCTTTCTTT. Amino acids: CASSITGTEAFF.

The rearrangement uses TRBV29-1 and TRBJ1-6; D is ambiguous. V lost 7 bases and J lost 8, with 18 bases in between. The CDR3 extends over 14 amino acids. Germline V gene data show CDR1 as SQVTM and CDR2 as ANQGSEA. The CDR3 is CSAEREKEYSPLHF. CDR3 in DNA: TGCAGCGCCGAACGGGAGAAGGAATATTCACCCCTCCACTTT.

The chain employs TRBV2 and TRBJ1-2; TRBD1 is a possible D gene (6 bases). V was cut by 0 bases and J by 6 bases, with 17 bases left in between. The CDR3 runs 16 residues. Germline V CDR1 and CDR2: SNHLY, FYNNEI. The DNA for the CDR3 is TGTGCCAGCAGTGAAGCGCTTTTCAGGGGTGTGAATGGCTACACCTTC. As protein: CASSEALFRGVNGYTF. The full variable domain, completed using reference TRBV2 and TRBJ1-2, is EPEVTQTPSHQVTQMGQEVILRCVPISNHLYFYWYRQILGQKVEFLVSFYNNEISEKSEIFDDQFSVERPDGSNFTLKIRSTKLEDSAMYFCASSEALFRGVNGYTFGSGTRLTVV.

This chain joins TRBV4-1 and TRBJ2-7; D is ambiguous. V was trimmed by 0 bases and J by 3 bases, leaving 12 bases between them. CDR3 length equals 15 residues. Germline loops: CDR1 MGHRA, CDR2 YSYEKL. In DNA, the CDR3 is TGCGCCAGCAGCCAAGATCGTGTGCCACTCTACGAGCAGTACTTC. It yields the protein CASSQDRVPLYEQYF.

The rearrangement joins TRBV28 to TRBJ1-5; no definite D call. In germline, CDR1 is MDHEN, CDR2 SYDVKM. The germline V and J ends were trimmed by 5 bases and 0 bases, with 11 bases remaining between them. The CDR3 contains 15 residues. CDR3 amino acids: CASSPSRNSNQPQHF. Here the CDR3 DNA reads TGTGCCAGCAGTCCCAGCAGAAATAGCAATCAGCCCCAGCATTTT.

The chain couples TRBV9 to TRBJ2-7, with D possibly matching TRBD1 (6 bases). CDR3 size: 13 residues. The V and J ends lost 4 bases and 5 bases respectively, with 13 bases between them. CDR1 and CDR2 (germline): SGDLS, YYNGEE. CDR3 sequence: CASSPWAGDEQYF. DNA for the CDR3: TGTGCCAGCAGCCCGTGGGCAGGGGACGAGCAGTACTTC.

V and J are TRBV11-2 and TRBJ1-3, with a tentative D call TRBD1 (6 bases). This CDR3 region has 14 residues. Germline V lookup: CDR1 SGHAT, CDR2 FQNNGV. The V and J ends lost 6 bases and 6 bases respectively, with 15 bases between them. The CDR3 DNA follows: TGTGCCAGCAGACCGGGACATAACTTAAACACCATATATTTT. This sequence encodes CASRPGHNLNTIYF.

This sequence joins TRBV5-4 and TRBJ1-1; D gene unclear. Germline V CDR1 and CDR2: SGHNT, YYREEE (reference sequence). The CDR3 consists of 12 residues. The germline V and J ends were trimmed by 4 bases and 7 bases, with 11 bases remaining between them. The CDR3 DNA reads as TGTGCCAGCAGCCCGACTAGGGATGAAGCTTTCTTT. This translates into CASSPTRDEAFF.

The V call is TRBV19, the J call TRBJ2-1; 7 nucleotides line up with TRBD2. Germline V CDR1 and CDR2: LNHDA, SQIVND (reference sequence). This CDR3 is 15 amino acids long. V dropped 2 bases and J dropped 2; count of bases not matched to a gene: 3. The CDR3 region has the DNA TGTGCCAGTAGTATAAGCGGGAAACCCTACAATGAGCAGTTCTTC. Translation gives CASSISGKPYNEQFF.

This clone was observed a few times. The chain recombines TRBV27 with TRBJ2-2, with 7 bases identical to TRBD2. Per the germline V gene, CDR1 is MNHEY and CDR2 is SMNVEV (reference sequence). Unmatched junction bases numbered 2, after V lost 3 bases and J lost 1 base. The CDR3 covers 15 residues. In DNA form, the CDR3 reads TGTGCCAGCAGTTTTTCGGGGGGGAACACCGGGGAGCTGTTTTTT. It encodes CASSFSGGNTGELFF.